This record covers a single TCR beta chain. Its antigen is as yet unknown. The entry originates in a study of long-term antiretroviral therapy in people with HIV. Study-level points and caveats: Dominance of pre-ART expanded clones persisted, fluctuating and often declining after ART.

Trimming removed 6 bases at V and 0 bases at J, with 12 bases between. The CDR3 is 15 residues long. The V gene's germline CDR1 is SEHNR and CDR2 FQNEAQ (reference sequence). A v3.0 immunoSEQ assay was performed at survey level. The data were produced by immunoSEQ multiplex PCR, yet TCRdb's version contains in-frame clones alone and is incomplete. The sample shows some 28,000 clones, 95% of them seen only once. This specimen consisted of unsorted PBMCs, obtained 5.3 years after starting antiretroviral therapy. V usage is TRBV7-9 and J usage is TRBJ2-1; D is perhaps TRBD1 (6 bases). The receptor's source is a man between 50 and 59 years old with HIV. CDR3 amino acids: CASSSDRSSYNEQFF. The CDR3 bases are TGTGCCAGCAGTTCAGACAGGAGCTCCTACAATGAGCAGTTCTTC.